This entry describes one T cell receptor (beta chain). What it binds is unknown. Germline V lookup: CDR1 SGHRS, CDR2 YFSETQ. The CDR3 sequence is 16 residues long. With V trimmed by 4 bases and J by 2 bases, 6 bases remained unmatched. Unexposed donor CD4+ T cells date from about 2011-2018, before the COVID-19 pandemic. The cells were cultured for 9 to 11 days before CD4+ T cells were isolated. Unexposed-donor CD4+ T cells were probed with SARS-CoV-2 S/N and four cold-coronavirus spikes, cells permitting. This sample is part of a study of CD4 T cells in relation to SARS-CoV-2 and coronaviruses. Findings of the study overall: This crossreactivity analysis covered spike protein alone, no other viral proteins. In around 60% of donors, memory CD4+ clonotypes crossrecognized SARS-CoV-2 and at least one common cold coronavirus spike. Crossreactive clones expanded significantly less to SARS-CoV-2 than monoreactive clones.

Measured with immunoSEQ multiplex PCR; TCRdb has only the in-frame clones, and not every one. Here the sample spans approximately 25,000 clones, around 76% being singletons. Sequenced input: CD4+ T cells from PBMCs, cultured in vitro. This sequence originates from a human donor in good health. The chain is built from TRBV5-1 and TRBJ2-3; TRBD2 matches 11 bases. CDR3 region: CASSPGTSGFTDTQYF. CDR3 DNA: TGCGCCAGCAGCCCCGGGACTAGCGGCTTCACAGATACGCAGTATTTT.